This TCR beta chain derives from a study of blood T cell repertoires in COVID-19. Study context: The United States, Italy and Spain supplied acute and convalescent COVID-19 samples. PBMCs, B-cell-depleted T cells, or T cells were the source of the cDNA or gDNA that made up the material.

Original data processing: Estimation of nucleated cell counts relied on the amplification of reference gene primers. TCRdb's copy holds only in-frame clones and misses some; the assay was immunoSEQ multiplex PCR. V and J calls plus clone size are reproduced from that table; the DNA served to infer D and trimming. The sample yields 90,000 to 120,000 clones, just over 90% seen once. This receptor was taken from a man aged 55 to 69 with acute or convalescent COVID-19. The sample was peripheral blood.

The CDR3 DNA follows: TGTGCCAGCAGTTACCTGGGGGGGACTAACTATGGCTACACCTTC. Residues: CASSYLGGTNYGYTF. This rearrangement joins TRBV6-5 to TRBJ1-2, with D possibly being TRBD1 (5 bases). CDR1 and CDR2 from the germline V gene are MNHEY and SVGAGI. The CDR3 runs 15 residues. V lost 2 bases and J 0 bases, leaving 10 bases between the germline ends.